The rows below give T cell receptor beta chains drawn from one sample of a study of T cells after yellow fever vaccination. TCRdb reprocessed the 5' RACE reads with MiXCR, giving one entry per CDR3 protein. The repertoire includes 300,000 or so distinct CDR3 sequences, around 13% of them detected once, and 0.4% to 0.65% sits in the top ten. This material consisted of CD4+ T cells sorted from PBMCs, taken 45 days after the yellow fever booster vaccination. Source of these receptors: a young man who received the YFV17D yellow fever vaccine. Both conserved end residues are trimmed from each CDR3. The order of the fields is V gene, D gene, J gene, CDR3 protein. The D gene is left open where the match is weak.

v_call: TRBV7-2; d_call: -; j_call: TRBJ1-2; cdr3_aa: ASSLGPGGYT
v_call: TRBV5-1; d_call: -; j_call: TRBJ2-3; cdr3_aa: ARSLAGTRGTDTQY
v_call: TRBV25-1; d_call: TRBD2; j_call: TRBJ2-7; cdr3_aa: ASSEAGQGLAYEQY
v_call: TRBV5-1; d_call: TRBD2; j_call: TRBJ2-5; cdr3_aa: ASSLGLAGGGETQY
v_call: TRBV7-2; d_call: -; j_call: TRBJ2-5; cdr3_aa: ASSFFPQETQY
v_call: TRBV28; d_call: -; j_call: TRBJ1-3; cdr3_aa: ASSLWERNTIY
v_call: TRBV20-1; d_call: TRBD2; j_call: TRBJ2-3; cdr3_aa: SAKLAGATDTQY
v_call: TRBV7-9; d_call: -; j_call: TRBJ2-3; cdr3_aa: ASNGKEVDTQY
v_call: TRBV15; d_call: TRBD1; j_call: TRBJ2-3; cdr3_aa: ATSRGDRVTDTQY
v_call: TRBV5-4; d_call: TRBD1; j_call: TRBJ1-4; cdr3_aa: ASSGQGAPREKLF
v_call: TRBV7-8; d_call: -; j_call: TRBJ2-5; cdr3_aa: ASSRLVGTQY
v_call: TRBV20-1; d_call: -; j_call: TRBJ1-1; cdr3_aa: SATGWTNTEAF
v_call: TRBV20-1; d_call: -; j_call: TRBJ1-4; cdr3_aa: SARDPSRKNEKLF
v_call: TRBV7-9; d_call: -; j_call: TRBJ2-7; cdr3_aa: ASSLANTGFHEQY
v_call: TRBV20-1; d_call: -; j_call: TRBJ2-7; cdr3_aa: SASEVYEQY
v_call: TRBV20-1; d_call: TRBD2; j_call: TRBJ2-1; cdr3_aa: SAEIGLAGEGEQF
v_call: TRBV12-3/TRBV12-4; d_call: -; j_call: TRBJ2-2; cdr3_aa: ASTVTRYYTGELF
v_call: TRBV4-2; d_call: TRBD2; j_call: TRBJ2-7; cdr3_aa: ASSQDRAGTSGTSSYEQY
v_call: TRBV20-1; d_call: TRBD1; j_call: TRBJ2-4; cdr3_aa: SARGQLGDIQY
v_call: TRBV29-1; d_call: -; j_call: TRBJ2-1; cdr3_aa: SVDDRYNEQF
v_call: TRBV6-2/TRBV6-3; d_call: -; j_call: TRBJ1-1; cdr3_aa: ASSTPTVNTEAF
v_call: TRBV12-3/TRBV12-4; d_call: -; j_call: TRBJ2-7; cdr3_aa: ASSKLRGDEQY
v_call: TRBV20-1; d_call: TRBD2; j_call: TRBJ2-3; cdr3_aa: SAPRLAVSDTQY
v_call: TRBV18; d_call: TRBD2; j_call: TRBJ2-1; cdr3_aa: ASSPLREGAYEQF
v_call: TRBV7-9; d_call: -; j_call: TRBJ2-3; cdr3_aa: ASSTGLGGDTQY
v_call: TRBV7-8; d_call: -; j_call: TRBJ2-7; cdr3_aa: ASSAYGANYEQY
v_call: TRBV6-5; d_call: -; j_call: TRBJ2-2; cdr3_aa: ASSYSIGQWTGELF
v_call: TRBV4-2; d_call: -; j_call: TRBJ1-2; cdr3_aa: ASSRPRYGYT
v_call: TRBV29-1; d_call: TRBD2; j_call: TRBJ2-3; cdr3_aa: SVVSSGRRRDTQY
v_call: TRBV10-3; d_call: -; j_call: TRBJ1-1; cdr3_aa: AISETGLRAF
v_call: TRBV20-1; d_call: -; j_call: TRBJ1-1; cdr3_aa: SARSGQMNTEAF
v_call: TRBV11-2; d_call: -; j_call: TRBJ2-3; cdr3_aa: ASAPGRRWESTDTQY
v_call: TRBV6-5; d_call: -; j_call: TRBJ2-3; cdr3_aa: ASSFGQFRSNVSDTQY
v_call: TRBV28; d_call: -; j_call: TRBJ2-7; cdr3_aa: ASSHDYEQY
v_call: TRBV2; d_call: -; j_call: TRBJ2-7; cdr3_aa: ARRTASSYEQY
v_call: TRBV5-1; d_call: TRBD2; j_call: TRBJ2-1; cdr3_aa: ASSTPTSAYNEQF
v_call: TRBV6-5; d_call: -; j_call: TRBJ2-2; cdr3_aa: ATGGSLNTGELF
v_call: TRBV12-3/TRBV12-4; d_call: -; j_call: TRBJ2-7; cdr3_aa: ASSLNQRLLYEQY
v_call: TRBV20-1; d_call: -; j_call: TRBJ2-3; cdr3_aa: SASRLQNTDTQY
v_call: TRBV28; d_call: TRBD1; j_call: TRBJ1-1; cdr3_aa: ASIQGGMNTEAF
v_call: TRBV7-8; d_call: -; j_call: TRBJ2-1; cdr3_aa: ASSLLLGSPNNEQF
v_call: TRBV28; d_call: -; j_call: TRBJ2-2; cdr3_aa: ASSLRAAGELF
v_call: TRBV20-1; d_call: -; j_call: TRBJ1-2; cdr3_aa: SAPAGYGYT
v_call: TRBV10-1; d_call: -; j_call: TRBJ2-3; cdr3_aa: ASSDRGYTDTQY
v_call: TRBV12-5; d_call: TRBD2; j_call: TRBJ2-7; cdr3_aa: ASGLVLVAGVAGYEQY
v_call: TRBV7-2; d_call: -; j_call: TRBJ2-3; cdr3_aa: ASSFDTRRMDTQY
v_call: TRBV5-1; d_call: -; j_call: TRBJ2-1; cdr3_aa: ASSLYAISYNEQF
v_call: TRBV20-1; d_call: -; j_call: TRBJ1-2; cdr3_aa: SASLGNPLLTGYT
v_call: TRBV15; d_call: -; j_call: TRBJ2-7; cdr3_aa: ATSRDYLYEQY
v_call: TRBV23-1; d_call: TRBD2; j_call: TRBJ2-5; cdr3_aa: ASKTSGKRETQY
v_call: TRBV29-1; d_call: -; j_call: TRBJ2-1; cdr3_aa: SVIRWDEQF
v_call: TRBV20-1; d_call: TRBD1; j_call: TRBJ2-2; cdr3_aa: SARDWATGDTGELF
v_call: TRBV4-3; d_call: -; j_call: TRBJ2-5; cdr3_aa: ASSQEGIKREETQY
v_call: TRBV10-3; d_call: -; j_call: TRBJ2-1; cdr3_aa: AISVGGSSYNEQF
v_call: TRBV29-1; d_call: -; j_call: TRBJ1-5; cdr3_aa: SVVYGLNQPQH
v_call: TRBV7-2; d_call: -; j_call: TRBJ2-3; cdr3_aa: ASSLGGARPDTQY
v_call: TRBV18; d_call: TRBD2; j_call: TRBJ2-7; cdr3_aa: ASSPPGGPSYEQY
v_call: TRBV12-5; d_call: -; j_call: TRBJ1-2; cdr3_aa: ASSRDTYGYT
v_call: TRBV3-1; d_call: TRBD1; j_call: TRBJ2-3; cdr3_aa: ASSYRRTGTSDTQY